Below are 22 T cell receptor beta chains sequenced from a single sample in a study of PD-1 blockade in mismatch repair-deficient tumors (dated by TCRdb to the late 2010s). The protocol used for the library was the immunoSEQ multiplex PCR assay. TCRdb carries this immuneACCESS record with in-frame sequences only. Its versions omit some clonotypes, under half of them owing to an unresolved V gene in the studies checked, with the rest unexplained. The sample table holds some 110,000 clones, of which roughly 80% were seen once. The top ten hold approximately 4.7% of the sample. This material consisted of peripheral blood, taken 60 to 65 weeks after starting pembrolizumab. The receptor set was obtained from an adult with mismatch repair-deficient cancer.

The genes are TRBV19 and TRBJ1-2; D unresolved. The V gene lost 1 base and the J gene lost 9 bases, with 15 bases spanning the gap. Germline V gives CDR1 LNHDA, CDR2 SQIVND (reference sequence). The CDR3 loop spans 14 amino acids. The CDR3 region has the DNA TGTGCCAGTAGTATAGGGGAGTACGAATGGAGCTACACCTTC. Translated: CASSIGEYEWSYTF.

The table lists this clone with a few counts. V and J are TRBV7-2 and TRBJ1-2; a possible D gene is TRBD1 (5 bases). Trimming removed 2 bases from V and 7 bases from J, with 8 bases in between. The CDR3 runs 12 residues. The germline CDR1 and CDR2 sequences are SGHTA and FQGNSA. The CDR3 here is CASSLRGAGYTF. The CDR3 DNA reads TGTGCCAGCAGCTTAAGAGGGGCTGGCTACACCTTC. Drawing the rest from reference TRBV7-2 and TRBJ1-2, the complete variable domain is GAGVSQSPSNKVTEKGKDVELRCDPISGHTALYWYRQSLGQGLEFLIYFQGNSAPDKSGLPSDRFSAERTGGSVSTLTIQRTQQEDSAVYLCASSLRGAGYTFGSGTRLTVV.

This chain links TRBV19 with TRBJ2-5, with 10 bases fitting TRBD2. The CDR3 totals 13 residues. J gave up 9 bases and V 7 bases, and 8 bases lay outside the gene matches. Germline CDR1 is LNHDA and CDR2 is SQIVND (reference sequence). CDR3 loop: CASKLAGMGAQYF. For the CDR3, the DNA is TGTGCCAGTAAACTAGCGGGAATGGGGGCCCAGTACTTC.

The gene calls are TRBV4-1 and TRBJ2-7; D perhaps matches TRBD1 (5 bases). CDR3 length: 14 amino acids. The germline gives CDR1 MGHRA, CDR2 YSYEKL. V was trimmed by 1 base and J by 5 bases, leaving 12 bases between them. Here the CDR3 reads CASSQGPGPDEQYF. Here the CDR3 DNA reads TGCGCCAGCAGCCAAGGTCCAGGGCCCGACGAGCAGTACTTC.

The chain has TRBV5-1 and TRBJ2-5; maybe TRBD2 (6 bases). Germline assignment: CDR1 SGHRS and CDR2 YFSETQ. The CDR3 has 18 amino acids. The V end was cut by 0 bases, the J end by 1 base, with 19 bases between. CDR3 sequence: CASSLVAAWRAGQETQYF. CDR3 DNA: TGCGCCAGCAGCTTGGTGGCAGCGTGGAGGGCCGGCCAAGAGACCCAGTACTTC. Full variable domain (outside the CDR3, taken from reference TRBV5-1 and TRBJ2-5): KAGVTQTPRYLIKTRGQQVTLSCSPISGHRSVSWYQQTPGQGLQFLFEYFSETQRNKGNFPGRFSGRQFSNSRSEMNVSTLELGDSALYLCASSLVAAWRAGQETQYFGPGTRLLVL.

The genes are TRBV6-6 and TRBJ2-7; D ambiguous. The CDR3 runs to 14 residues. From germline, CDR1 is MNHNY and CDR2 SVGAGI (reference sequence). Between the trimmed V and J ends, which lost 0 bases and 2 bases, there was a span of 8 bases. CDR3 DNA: TGTGCCAGCAGTTACTCGACGGCTCCCTACGAGCAGTACTTC. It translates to CASSYSTAPYEQYF.

The CDR3 coding sequence is TGTGCCAGTACAGTAGGGGTAGCGGGGGGCTTCAATGAGCAGTTCTTC. Translating gives CASTVGVAGGFNEQFF. The chain links TRBV19 to TRBJ2-1; 10 nucleotides match TRBD2. V lost 7 bases to trimming and J lost 6 bases; unmatched junction nucleotides: 12. Germline V gene lookup returns CDR1 LNHDA and CDR2 SQIVND (reference sequence). The CDR3 has 16 amino acids.

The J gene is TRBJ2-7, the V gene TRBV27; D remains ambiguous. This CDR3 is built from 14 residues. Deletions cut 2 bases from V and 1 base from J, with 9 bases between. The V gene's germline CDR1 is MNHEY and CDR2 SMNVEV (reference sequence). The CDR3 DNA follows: TGTGCCAGCAGTTTACGATTCGGGTCCTACGAGCAGTACTTC. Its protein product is CASSLRFGSYEQYF.

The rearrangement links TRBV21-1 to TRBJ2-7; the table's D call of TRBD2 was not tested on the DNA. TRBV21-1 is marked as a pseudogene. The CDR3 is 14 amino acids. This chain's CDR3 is CASSKEWRGYEQYF. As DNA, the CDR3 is TGTGCCAGCAGCAAAGAATGGAGGGGCTACGAGCAGTACTTC.

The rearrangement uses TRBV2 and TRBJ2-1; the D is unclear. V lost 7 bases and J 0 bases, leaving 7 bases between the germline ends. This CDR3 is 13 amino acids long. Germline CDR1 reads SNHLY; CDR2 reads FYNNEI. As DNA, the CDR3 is TGTGCCAGCACCCTTAGCTCCTACAATGAGCAGTTCTTC. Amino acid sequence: CASTLSSYNEQFF.

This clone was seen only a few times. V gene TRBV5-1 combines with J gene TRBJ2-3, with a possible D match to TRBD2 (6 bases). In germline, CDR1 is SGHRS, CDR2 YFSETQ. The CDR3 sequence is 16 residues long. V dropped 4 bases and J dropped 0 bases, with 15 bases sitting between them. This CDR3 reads CASSARGGISTDTQYF. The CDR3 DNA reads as TGCGCCAGCAGCGCCCGAGGAGGGATTAGCACAGATACGCAGTATTTT. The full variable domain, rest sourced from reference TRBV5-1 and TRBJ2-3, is KAGVTQTPRYLIKTRGQQVTLSCSPISGHRSVSWYQQTPGQGLQFLFEYFSETQRNKGNFPGRFSGRQFSNSRSEMNVSTLELGDSALYLCASSARGGISTDTQYFGPGTRLTVL.

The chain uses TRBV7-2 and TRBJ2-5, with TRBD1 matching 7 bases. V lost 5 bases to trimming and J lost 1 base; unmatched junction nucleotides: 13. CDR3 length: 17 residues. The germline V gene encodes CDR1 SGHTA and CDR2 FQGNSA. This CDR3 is CASSRLLGQTSQETQYF. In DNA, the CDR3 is TGTGCCAGCAGCCGATTATTGGGACAGACCTCCCAAGAGACCCAGTACTTC.

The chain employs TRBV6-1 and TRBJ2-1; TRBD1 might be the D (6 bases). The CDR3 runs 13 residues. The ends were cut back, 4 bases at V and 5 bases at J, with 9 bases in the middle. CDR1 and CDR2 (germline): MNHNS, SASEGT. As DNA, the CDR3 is TGTGCCAGCAGTGTTGACAGGCACAATGAGCAGTTCTTC. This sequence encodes CASSVDRHNEQFF.

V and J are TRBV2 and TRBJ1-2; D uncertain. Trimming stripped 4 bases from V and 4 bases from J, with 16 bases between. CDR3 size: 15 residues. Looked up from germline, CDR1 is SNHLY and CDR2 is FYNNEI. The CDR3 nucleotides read TGTGCCAGCAGTGGGTGGGCAGGAAGAAGCTATGGCTACACCTTC. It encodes CASSGWAGRSYGYTF.

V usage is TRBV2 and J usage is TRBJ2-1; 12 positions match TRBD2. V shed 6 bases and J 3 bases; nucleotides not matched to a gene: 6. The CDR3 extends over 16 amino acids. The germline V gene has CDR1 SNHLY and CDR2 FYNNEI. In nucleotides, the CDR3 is TGTGCCAGCAGCCAAACTAGCGGGAGGCTCTACAATGAGCAGTTCTTC. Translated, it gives CASSQTSGRLYNEQFF.

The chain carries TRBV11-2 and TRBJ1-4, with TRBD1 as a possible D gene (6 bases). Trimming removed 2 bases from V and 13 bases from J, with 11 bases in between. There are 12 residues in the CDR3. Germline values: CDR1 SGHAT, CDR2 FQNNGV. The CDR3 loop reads CASSLNRETLFF. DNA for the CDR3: TGTGCCAGCAGCTTAAACAGGGAGACACTGTTTTTT.

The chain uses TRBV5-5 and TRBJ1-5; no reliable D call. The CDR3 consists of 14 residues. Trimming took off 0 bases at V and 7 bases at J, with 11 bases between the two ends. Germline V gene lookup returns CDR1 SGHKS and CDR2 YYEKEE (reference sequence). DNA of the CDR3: TGTGCCAGCAGCTTGGGGGTGGGAGGACAGCCCCAGCATTTT. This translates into CASSLGVGGQPQHF.

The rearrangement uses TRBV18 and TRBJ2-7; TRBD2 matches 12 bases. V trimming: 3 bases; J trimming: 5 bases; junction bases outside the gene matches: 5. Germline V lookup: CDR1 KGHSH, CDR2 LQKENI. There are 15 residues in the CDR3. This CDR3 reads CASSPGLAGADEQYF. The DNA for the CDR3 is TGTGCCAGCTCACCGGGACTAGCGGGCGCGGACGAGCAGTACTTC. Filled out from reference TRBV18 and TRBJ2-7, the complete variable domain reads NAGVMQNPRHLVRRRGQEARLRCSPMKGHSHVYWYRQLPEEGLKFMVYLQKENIIDESGMPKERFSAEFPKEGPSILRIQQVVRGDSAAYFCASSPGLAGADEQYFGPGTRLTVT.

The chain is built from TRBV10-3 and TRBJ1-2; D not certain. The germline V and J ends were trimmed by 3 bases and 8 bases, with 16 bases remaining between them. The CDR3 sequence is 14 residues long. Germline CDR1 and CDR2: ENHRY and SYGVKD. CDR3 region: CAISDLGRRPGYTF. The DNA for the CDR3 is TGTGCCATCAGTGATCTAGGAAGGCGGCCCGGCTACACCTTC.

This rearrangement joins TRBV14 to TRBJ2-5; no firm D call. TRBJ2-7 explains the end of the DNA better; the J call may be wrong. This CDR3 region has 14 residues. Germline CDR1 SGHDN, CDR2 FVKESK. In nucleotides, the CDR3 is TGTGCCAGCAGCCCCCGTGGGTACTACTACGAGCAGTACTTC. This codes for CASSPRGYYYEQYF.

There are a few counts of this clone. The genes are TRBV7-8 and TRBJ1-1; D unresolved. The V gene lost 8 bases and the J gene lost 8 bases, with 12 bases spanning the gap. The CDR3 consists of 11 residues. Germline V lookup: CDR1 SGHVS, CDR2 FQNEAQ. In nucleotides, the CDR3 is TGTGCCAGCCAAACGGGCAGGGAAGCTTTCTTT. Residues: CASQTGREAFF. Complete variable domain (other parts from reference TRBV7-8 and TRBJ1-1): GAGVSQSPRYKVAKRGQDVALRCDPISGHVSLFWYQQALGQGPEFLTYFQNEAQLDKSGLPSDRFFAERPEGSVSTLKIQRTQQEDSAVYLCASQTGREAFFGQGTRLTVV.

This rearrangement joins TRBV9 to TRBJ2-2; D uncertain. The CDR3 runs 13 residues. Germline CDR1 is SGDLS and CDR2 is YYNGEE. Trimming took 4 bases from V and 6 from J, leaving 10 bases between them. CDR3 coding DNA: TGTGCCAGCAGCCTACGAACGTCCGGGGAGCTGTTTTTT. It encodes CASSLRTSGELFF.